This T cell receptor beta chain was identified in a study of cytomegalovirus exposure and HLA in healthy donors. In the study overall: An earlier analysis identified some 110 million unique TCR beta sequences in 150 million to 200 million T cells.

60 Vbeta and 13 Jbeta primers were used in PCR. Sequencing was performed with immunoSEQ multiplex PCR; in TCRdb, only in-frame clones are kept and a portion is missing. Among over 150,000 clones listed, over 80% were seen once. Details on this clone: Antigen specificity is unknown. The junction and the germline gene differ at one end; a read error may be behind it.

Germline lookup yields CDR1 LNHDA and CDR2 SQIVND (reference sequence). The CDR3 has 12 amino acids. Overall study findings and caveats: An observed cluster of highly shared sequence variants was recorded as a likely sequencing artifact.

The V call is TRBV19, the J call TRBJ2-3, with D possibly matching TRBD2 (5 bases). The source material was PBMCs. This TCR came from a boy younger than 10 in good health and CMV-seronegative. Written as DNA, the CDR3 is TGTGCCAGTAGTGCTAGCAAAGATACGCAGTATTTT. This gives the protein CASSASKDTQYF.